This T cell receptor beta chain was retrieved from a study of shared clonotypes between healthy human individuals (dated by TCRdb to about 2020). Background for the entire study: A few men and two women, aged 18 to 49 years, made up the cohort. For each donor, CD4 naive and CD4 memory were each run on three plates, CD8 naive on two plates, and CD8 memory on one plate. To estimate repertoire size and how much clonotype sharing occurs between individuals, the study deeply sequenced the blood TCR repertoires of five or six healthy adults. Different laboratories and diverse techniques were used to prepare libraries and sequence TCR repertoires, to increase sequencing depth and limit assay-specific biases. Each donor's leukapheresis produced roughly between roughly 0.85 and 10 billion PBMCs. The full study reports these points: Estimated clonotype richness was generally larger for naive than for memory subsets. Pairwise subsampling indicated that sequencing depth was expected to affect the degree of clonotype sharing among donors. Higher generation probabilities were observed for clonotypes shared by all four sorted-subset donors than for non-shared clonotypes. Across a handful of donors, around 5% of naive CD4, roughly 3.8% of naive CD8, approximately 2.5% of memory CD4, and under 0.45% of memory CD8 clonotypes were shared. Rarefaction of sorted-subset datasets indicated incomplete sequencing despite the large sequencing depth. The genetic and exposure-history diversity represented was limited by the small number of donors. Sampling was restricted to blood, and TCR repertoires in tissue are likely to differ from TCR repertoires in blood.

Spanning cysteine to phenylalanine, the CDR3 consists of 14 amino acids. This entry keeps only the CDR3 DNA: 42 bases, framed from base 1. Trimming leaves V shorter by 5 bases and J shorter by 3 bases, with the junction holding 6 bases beyond the gene matches. Looking up the germline V gene yields CDR1 KGHSH and CDR2 LQKENI. This clone was seen more than once but under ten times. Its antigen has not been determined. No quality values exist for individual bases; no much larger clone is one base distant. TCR CDR3 regions were amplified from genomic DNA by multiplex PCR using the deep immunoSEQ assay. Extracted genomic DNA from each cell subset was spread evenly across all wells of several immunoSEQ 96-well plates, with each plate serving as a replicate. Each replicate PCR for sorted subsets received roughly 0.2 ug genomic DNA, equal to 28,000 or so T cell genomes. Purified libraries were quantified with a Qubit 3.0 fluorometer, sized on a Bioanalyzer 2100, and re-quantified with the KAPA Library Quantification kit. Every immunoSEQ 96-well plate was sequenced on a separate single-read 150-cycle Illumina NextSeq 550 flow cell. The original pipeline was this. The immunoSEQ output contained only junctional sequences without quality scores, so filtering could not match that applied to full-length reads. Sequences were annotated with PyIR, a Python wrapper for IgBLAST v1.9, using IMGT germline references to assign V/J genes and CDR3. Reads were filtered out if the reads had weak V/J assignments (E-value above 1e-6), no CDR3, stop codons, out-of-frame junctions, or ambiguous translated residues. V3J clonotypes were defined by identical inferred V gene, J gene, and CDR3 amino acid sequence. Percentage overlap between repertoires was computed as shared unique clonotypes divided by the size of the smaller repertoire. Repertoire richness was assessed with RTK rarefaction, the Chao1 estimator, and Recon v2.1 estimates of unobserved clonotypes. Generation probabilities were computed with OLGA for all TCRbeta clonotypes obtained by the gDNA method from a handful of donors. Drawn from immuneACCESS, this table holds only the in-frame rearrangements with V and J called that TCRdb kept. Clones are partly lost; checked studies trace under half to an unresolved V gene and leave the rest unexplained. D and trimming were read from the DNA, whereas the V and J calls and clone size are those reported in that table. Present in this sample are about 2.3 million clones, 90% to 95% of which were seen just once. 0.39% of the sample is held by the ten biggest clonotypes.

The donors were healthy, HIV-negative adults with no recently reported acute infections or vaccinations. All donors were Caucasian adults living in Nashville, Tennessee, USA. CD4+ T cells were enriched by magnetic negative selection; naive cells were then positively selected on CD45RA, and the negative fraction formed the memory subset. Blood was obtained by leukapheresis, after which PBMCs were separated by Ficoll-Histopaque density gradient centrifugation and cryopreserved in liquid nitrogen vapor phase. Purity and quantity of every magnetically sorted T cell population were checked by analytical flow cytometry. Genomic DNA was isolated from every sorted fraction and measured by UV absorbance on a Nanodrop 2000c.

The sequence was collected from a young man in good health. Some clones in this sample may be carry-over from other donors' samples. Sequences were obtained from naive CD4+ T cells from PBMCs. The sample's cell subset or site label, in plain terms: CD45RA+ positively selected. The rearranged chain carries TRBV18 and TRBJ1-2, with 7 central nucleotides matching TRBD1. The nucleotide sequence is TGTGCCAGCTCAGCTGGACAGGCAGACTATGGCTACACCTTC. Its protein reads: CASSAGQADYGYTF.